These 12 T cell receptor beta chains were all obtained from the same sample, sequenced in a study of breast tumors, draining lymph nodes, adjacent tissues. In TCRdb, the multiplex PCR reads were re-called with MiXCR into one record per CDR3 protein. The sample has about 200,000 distinct CDR3 sequences, roughly 31% seen once. The lymph nodes were axillary draining lymph nodes from breast cancer patients. Sequencing was carried out using axillary lymph node tissue. These receptors all come from a female donor with breast cancer. Some clones in this sample may be carry-over from other donors' samples.

This clonotype has at least ten counts. The chain is built from TRBV20-1 and TRBJ2-2, with 10 bases fitting TRBD1. The CDR3 runs to 18 residues. Germline V gives CDR1 DFQATT, CDR2 SNEGSKA (reference sequence). V shed 3 bases and J 5 bases; nucleotides not matched to a gene: 15. CDR3 loop: CSARDRDRGSYGTGELFF. The CDR3 coding sequence is TGCAGTGCTAGGGATCGGGACAGGGGTTCTTACGGAACCGGGGAGCTGTTTTTT.

Of note for this clonotype: A much larger clone is a single base away; this may be a read error. The chain joins TRBV6-6 to TRBJ2-7; D unresolved. Germline V CDR1 and CDR2: MNHNY, SVGAGI (reference sequence). CDR3 size: 13 residues. The DNA of the CDR3 is TGTGCCGGCAGTGCCCAGGTAGTCTACGAGCAGTACTTC. Protein sequence: CAGSAQVVYEQYF.

This clonotype was detected only a few times. A much larger clone lies one base from this, so it may be a read error. The chain employs TRBV7-6 and TRBJ2-5, with D possibly being TRBD2 (5 bases). This CDR3 comprises 13 residues. Germline V gene data show CDR1 as SGHVS and CDR2 as FNYEAQ. This CDR3 is CASSSLRGETQSF. The CDR3 DNA reads as TGTGCCAGCAGCTCCCTACGTGGGGAGACCCAGTCCTTC.

This clonotype was observed many times. V gene TRBV6-2 or TRBV6-3 combines with J gene TRBJ2-7, with no clear D. Trimming cost V 7 bases and J 5 bases, with 12 bases left between them. Germline V lookup: CDR1 MNHEY, CDR2 SVGEGT. CDR3 length: 12 amino acids. CDR3 sequence reads: CASTYSPDEQYF. CDR3 sequence (DNA): TGTGCCAGCACCTACTCCCCAGACGAGCAGTACTTC.

This clonotype has ten or more counts. The CDR3 bases are TGTGCCACCAGCAGAACTCTTTACAGGGGTCCCCTTTCGTCCACACGAGACACAGATACGCAGTATTTT. Translated, it gives CATSRTLYRGPLSSTRDTDTQYF. The V call is TRBV15, the J call TRBJ2-3, with TRBD1 matching 7 bases. CDR1 LNHNV and CDR2 YYDKDF come from the germline V gene (reference sequence). The CDR3 loop spans 23 amino acids. J lost 2 bases, V lost 2 bases, and 28 bases had no gene match.

This clonotype turned up a few times. This chain joins TRBV27 and TRBJ2-1, with D possibly being TRBD2 (5 bases). The CDR3 runs 14 residues. The V gene's germline CDR1 is MNHEY and CDR2 SMNVEV (reference sequence). Trimming removed 5 bases at V and 9 bases at J, with 17 bases between. The DNA for the CDR3 is TGTGCCAGCAGTCCCCTTGCGAGGGCCGGTGAGCAGTTCTTC. Its translation is CASSPLARAGEQFF.

This clonotype was seen many times. The chain employs TRBV30 and TRBJ1-5; D gene ambiguous. Germline V CDR1 and CDR2: GTSNPN, SVGIG (reference sequence). The CDR3 has 13 residues. V dropped 2 bases and J dropped 3 bases, with 8 bases sitting between them. The CDR3 nucleotides are TGTGCCTGGAGTAACAGCTACAATCAGCCCCAGCATTTT. Translation gives CAWSNSYNQPQHF.

This clonotype was picked up many times. V is TRBV6-5 and J is TRBJ2-3; TRBD2 agrees at 13 bases. The CDR3 is 16 residues long. Germline loops: CDR1 MNHEY, CDR2 SVGAGI. The V segment lost 0 bases and the J segment 7 bases; nucleotides outside the gene matches: 4. The CDR3 here is CASSYSRTSGGNTQYF. Written as DNA, the CDR3 is TGTGCCAGCAGTTACTCGCGGACTAGCGGGGGAAATACGCAGTATTTT.

About this clonotype itself: Just one base apart from a much larger clone, this may be a read error. Because it lacks the conserved phenylalanine or tryptophan at the end, this CDR3 is likely a read error. The gene calls are TRBV5-4 and TRBJ2-3; 8 bases align to TRBD2. The trim removed 4 bases at V and 4 bases at J, leaving 5 bases unmatched. Germline CDR1 and CDR2: SGHNT and YYREEE (reference sequence). The CDR3 spans 14 residues. CDR3 bases: TGTGCCAGCAGCGGCGGGGGGTCTGCAGATACGCAGTATCTT. It yields the protein CASSGGGSADTQYL.

This clonotype has a count of ten or more. This sequence joins TRBV4-1 and TRBJ1-5; D is perhaps TRBD1 (6 bases). The length of the CDR3 is 15 residues. V dropped 4 bases and J dropped 7 bases, with 17 bases sitting between them. Germline-derived CDR1 and CDR2 are MGHRA and YSYEKL. The CDR3 loop reads CASSRELTGAQPQHF. Here the CDR3 DNA reads TGCGCCAGCAGCCGCGAGTTGACAGGCGCACAGCCCCAGCATTTT.

A word on this clonotype: This sequence may be a read error, since a much larger clone differs from it by one base. The conserved phenylalanine or tryptophan normally closing the CDR3 is absent here, so this likely arose from a read error. The V call is TRBV7-2, the J call TRBJ2-4; no reliable D call. Germline lookup yields CDR1 SGHTA and CDR2 FQGNSA. CDR3 length: 14 residues. Trimming pared 2 bases from V and 0 bases from J, leaving 5 bases between. CDR3: CASSLMLAKNIQYL. DNA for the CDR3: TGTGCCAGCAGCTTAATGCTAGCCAAAAACATTCAGTACCTC.

This rearrangement joins TRBV20-1 to TRBJ2-7; perhaps TRBD2 as D (5 bases). CDR1 is DFQATT, CDR2 SNEGSKA, per germline (reference sequence). V shed 2 bases and J shed 6 bases, with 17 bases lying between them. CDR3 size: 14 residues. CDR3 region: CSARQDLTPSEQYF. The DNA of the CDR3 is TGCAGTGCTAGACAGGACTTAACCCCCTCCGAGCAGTACTTC.